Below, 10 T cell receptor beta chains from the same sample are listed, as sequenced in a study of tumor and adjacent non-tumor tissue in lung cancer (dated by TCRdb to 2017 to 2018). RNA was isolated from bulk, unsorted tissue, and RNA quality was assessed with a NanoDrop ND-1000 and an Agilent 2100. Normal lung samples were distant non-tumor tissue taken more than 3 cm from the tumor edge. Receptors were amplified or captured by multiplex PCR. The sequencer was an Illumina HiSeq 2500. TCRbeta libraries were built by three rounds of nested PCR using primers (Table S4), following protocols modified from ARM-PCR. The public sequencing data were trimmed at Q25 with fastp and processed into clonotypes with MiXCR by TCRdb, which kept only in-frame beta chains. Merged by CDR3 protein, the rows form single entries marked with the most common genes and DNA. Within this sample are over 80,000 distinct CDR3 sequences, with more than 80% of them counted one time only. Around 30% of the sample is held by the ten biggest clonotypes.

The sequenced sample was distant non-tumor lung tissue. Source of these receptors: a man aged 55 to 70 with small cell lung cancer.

The CDR3 loop reads CASSVSGVPNYGYTF. The CDR3 nucleotides are TGTGCCAGCAGTGTCTCGGGGGTGCCTAACTATGGCTACACCTTC. This chain connects TRBV6-2 or TRBV6-3 to TRBJ1-2; possibly TRBD1 for D (5 bases). V gave up 5 bases and J gave up 0 bases, with 13 bases separating them. Germline CDR1 reads MNHEY; CDR2 reads SVGEGT. This CDR3 spans 15 amino acids.

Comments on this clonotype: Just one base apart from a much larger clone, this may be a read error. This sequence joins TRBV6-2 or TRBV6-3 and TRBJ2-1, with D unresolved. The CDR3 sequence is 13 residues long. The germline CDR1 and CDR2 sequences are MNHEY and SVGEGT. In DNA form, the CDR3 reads TGTGTCATCAGTTACTCGAGGATTGTGGAGCAGTTCTTC. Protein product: CVISYSRIVEQFF.

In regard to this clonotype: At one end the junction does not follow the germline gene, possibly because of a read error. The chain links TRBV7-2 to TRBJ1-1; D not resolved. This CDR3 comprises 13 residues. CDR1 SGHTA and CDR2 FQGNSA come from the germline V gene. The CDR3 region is CANTRHMNAEAFF. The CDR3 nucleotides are TGTGCCAACACCCGACACATGAACGCTGAAGCTTTCTTT.

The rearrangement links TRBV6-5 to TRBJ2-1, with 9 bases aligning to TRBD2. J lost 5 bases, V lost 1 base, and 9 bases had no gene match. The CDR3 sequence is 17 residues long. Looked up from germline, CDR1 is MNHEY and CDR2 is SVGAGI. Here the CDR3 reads CASSYLIRGLADNEQFF. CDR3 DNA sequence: TGTGCCAGCAGTTACTTGATCCGGGGACTAGCAGACAATGAGCAGTTCTTC.

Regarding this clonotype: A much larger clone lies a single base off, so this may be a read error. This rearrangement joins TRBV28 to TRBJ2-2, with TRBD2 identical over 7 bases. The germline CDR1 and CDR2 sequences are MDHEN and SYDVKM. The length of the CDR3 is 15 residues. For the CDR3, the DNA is TGTGCCATCAGTTTAGTAGCGGGGAACACCGGGGAGCTGTTTTTT. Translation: CAISLVAGNTGELFF.

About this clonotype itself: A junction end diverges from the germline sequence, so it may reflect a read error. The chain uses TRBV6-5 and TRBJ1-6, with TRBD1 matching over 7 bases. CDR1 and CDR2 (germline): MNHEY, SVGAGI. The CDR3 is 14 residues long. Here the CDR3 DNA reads TGTGCCACCGCGAAGGGGGCAAGTCGGTCACCCCACAACTTT. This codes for CATAKGASRSPHNF.

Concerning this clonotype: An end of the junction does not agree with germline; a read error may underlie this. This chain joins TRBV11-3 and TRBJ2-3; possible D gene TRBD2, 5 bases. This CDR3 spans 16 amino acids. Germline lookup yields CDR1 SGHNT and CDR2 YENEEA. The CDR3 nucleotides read TGTGCCAGCAGCTTGGTCCCGGGGTCTATCACAGATACGCTGTATTTT. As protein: CASSLVPGSITDTLYF.

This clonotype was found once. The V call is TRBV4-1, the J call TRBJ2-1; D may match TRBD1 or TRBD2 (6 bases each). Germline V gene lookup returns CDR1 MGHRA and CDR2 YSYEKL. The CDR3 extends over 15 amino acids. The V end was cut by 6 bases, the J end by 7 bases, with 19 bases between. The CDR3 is CASRGGPAGDNEQFF. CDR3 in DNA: TGCGCCAGCAGAGGGGGGCCAGCGGGCGATAATGAGCAGTTCTTC.

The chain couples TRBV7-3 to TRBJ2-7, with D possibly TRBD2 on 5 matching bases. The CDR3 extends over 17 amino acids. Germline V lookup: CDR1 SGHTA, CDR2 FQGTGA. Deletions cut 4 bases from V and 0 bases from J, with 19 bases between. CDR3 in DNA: TGTGCCAGCAGCTGGGAGTGTTGGCAGCGGACCTCCTACGAGCAGTACTTC. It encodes CASSWECWQRTSYEQYF.

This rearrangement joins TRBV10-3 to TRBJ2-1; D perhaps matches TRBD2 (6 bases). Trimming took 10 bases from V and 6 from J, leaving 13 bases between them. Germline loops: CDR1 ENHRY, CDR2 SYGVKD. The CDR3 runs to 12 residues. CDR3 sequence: CATTGTPNEQFF. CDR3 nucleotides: TGTGCCACCACCGGGACTCCCAATGAGCAGTTCTTC.